The 26 T cell receptor beta chains below were found in one sample sequenced in a study of T cell responses to AZD1222 COVID-19 vaccine. This table comes from immunoSEQ multiplex PCR, and its TCRdb copy is limited to in-frame clones, with some not included. The sample records approximately 170,000 clones, 75% to 90% being singletons. This specimen consisted of peripheral blood, obtained on day 0 of AZD1222 vaccination. Every receptor here comes from an adult in good health.

V usage is TRBV28 and J usage is TRBJ1-6; a possible D gene is TRBD1 (6 bases). Trimming shortened V by 5 bases and J by 7 bases, and 21 bases separated the two germline ends. The CDR3 has 17 residues. CDR1 MDHEN and CDR2 SYDVKM come from the germline V gene. In DNA, the CDR3 is TGTGCCAGCAGTCCGGGGGTTCCAGGGGTGTTCAATTCACCCCTCCACTTT. Encoded protein: CASSPGVPGVFNSPLHF.

The chain carries TRBV7-9 and TRBJ1-2; TRBD1 aligns across 12 bases. Trimming removed 5 bases from V and 4 bases from J; junction bases left unmatched: 5. CDR1 and CDR2 from the germline V gene are SEHNR and FQNEAQ (reference sequence). The CDR3 sequence is 15 residues long. CDR3 protein: CASSAGTGGGYGYTF. CDR3 nucleotide sequence: TGTGCCAGCAGCGCGGGGACAGGGGGCGGCTATGGCTACACCTTC.

The rearrangement links TRBV7-2 to TRBJ1-1; D remains ambiguous. Per germline, CDR1 SGHTA and CDR2 FQGNSA. This CDR3 has 15 residues. V dropped 5 bases and J dropped 3 bases, with 16 bases sitting between them. CDR3 in DNA: TGTGCCAGCAGCCCCGGTGTGGGTCTCTACACTGAAGCTTTCTTT. This translates into CASSPGVGLYTEAFF.

The genes are TRBV27 and TRBJ2-3; 10 positions match TRBD1. The germline CDR1 and CDR2 sequences are MNHEY and SMNVEV (reference sequence). The V gene end was trimmed by 4 bases and the J gene end by 1 base; junction bases not matched to a gene: 2. The CDR3 is made up of 15 amino acids. CDR3 nucleotides: TGTGCCAGCAGTTCCGGGACAGGGGGCACAGATACGCAGTATTTT. Translating it yields CASSSGTGGTDTQYF.

The rearrangement links TRBV24-1 to TRBJ2-1; D is undetermined. Trimming took off 4 bases at V and 11 bases at J, with 11 bases between the two ends. Germline assignment: CDR1 KGHDR and CDR2 SFDVKD. The CDR3 has 12 amino acids. CDR3 sequence (DNA): TGTGCCACCAGTGAGACGAACGCCAAGCAGTTCTTC. As protein: CATSETNAKQFF.

The count of this clone is one. This chain uses TRBV6-5 with TRBJ2-3; D not resolved. Germline CDR1 reads MNHEY; CDR2 reads SVGAGI. Trimming pared 6 bases from V and 2 bases from J, leaving 3 bases between. The CDR3 is 11 residues long. CDR3 coding DNA: TGTGCCAGCAGCAACACAGATACGCAGTATTTT. It codes for CASSNTDTQYF.

V gene TRBV7-2 combines with J gene TRBJ1-2, with TRBD1 matching over 8 bases. Losses at the gene ends were 1 base for V and 2 bases for J; bases not matched to a gene: 9. Germline CDR1 is SGHTA and CDR2 is FQGNSA. The CDR3 covers 17 residues. CDR3: CASSLGPPRQGNYGYTF. The CDR3 DNA follows: TGTGCCAGCAGCTTAGGGCCCCCCCGACAGGGGAACTATGGCTACACCTTC.

The CDR3 nucleotides are TGCGCCAGCAGCCAAGTACAGGGGGGTCAGCCCCAGCATTTT. This codes for CASSQVQGGQPQHF. The chain carries TRBV4-1 and TRBJ1-5; TRBD1 matches at 8 bases. The CDR3 contains 14 residues. Germline V CDR1 and CDR2: MGHRA, YSYEKL. The J segment lost 6 bases and the V segment lost 1 base, leaving 2 bases of the junction unmatched.

The rearrangement joins TRBV10-3 to TRBJ2-1; 14 nucleotides match TRBD2. The CDR3 runs 17 residues. Germline V gives CDR1 ENHRY, CDR2 SYGVKD. The V gene end was trimmed by 6 bases and the J gene end by 4 bases; junction bases not matched to a gene: 8. The DNA for the CDR3 is TGTGCCATCAGCGGGACTAGCGGGGGCTCGGTATACAATGAGCAGTTCTTC. Its protein is CAISGTSGGSVYNEQFF.

This sequence joins TRBV19 and TRBJ2-1, with 10 positions matching TRBD2. The J segment lost 6 bases and the V segment lost 6 bases, leaving 2 bases of the junction unmatched. CDR3 length: 13 residues. Germline V gene data show CDR1 as LNHDA and CDR2 as SQIVND (reference sequence). This CDR3 is CASRSSGGNEQFF. The CDR3 DNA reads TGTGCCAGTAGGTCTAGCGGGGGCAATGAGCAGTTCTTC.

The chain is built from TRBV7-3 and TRBJ1-1, with 7 bases fitting TRBD1. CDR1 and CDR2 (germline): SGHTA, FQGTGA. The CDR3 runs 16 residues. The V and J ends lost 4 bases and 2 bases, in that order; junction bases with no gene match: 10. The CDR3 DNA reads as TGTGCCAGCAGCTCGCAACATACAGGGGTCAACACTGAAGCTTTCTTT. Its translation is CASSSQHTGVNTEAFF.

V and J are TRBV7-9 and TRBJ1-6; TRBD1 matches 7 bases. The germline V gene encodes CDR1 SEHNR and CDR2 FQNEAQ (reference sequence). V gave up 1 base and J gave up 7 bases; unmatched junction bases: 10. There are 17 residues in the CDR3. The CDR3 is CASSLGVGPGGNSPLHF. In DNA form, the CDR3 reads TGTGCCAGCAGCTTAGGAGTGGGGCCAGGGGGAAATTCACCCCTCCACTTT.

The chain uses TRBV12-5 and TRBJ2-1; D gene uncertain. Looked up from germline, CDR1 is LGHNT and CDR2 is FRNRAP. Trimming left V 2 bases short and J 3 bases short, with 5 bases between. CDR3 size: 13 residues. The chain's CDR3 is CASGLSDYNEQFF. CDR3 bases: TGTGCTAGTGGTTTGTCAGACTACAATGAGCAGTTCTTC.

The V and J genes are TRBV7-2 and TRBJ2-5; 15 bases line up with TRBD2. CDR3 length: 19 residues. Germline CDR1 SGHTA, CDR2 FQGNSA. V lost 5 bases and J lost 5; bases outside the gene matches: 15. The CDR3 DNA reads as TGTGCCAGCAGCACCCGAAGGACTAGCGGGGGGGCCGTCTACGAGACCCAGTACTTC. Its protein product is CASSTRRTSGGAVYETQYF.

This chain connects TRBV9 to TRBJ2-5; D remains ambiguous. The CDR3 is 13 amino acids. Trimming left V 0 bases short and J 5 bases short, with 8 bases between. CDR1 is SGDLS and CDR2 is YYNGEE in the germline V gene. In nucleotides, the CDR3 is TGTGCCAGCAGCGTAGATCTGGCGGAGACCCAGTACTTC. Translating gives CASSVDLAETQYF.

This chain joins TRBV30 and TRBJ2-7; weak D call: TRBD1 (6 bases). Germline CDR1 is GTSNPN and CDR2 is SVGIG (reference sequence). The V and J ends lost 0 bases and 4 bases respectively, with 7 bases between them. The CDR3 is made up of 12 amino acids. The CDR3 spells CAWSVDRYEQYF. CDR3 DNA: TGTGCCTGGAGTGTGGACAGATACGAGCAGTACTTC.

The rearrangement uses TRBV11-2 and TRBJ2-1, with no clear D. CDR3 length equals 14 residues. Germline lookup yields CDR1 SGHAT and CDR2 FQNNGV. The ends were cut back, 5 bases at V and 9 bases at J, with 17 bases in the middle. The CDR3 loop reads CASSPFGDRSEQFF. The CDR3 bases are TGTGCCAGCAGCCCGTTCGGTGATAGGAGTGAGCAGTTCTTC.

The rearrangement joins TRBV7-2 to TRBJ2-2; 7 bases map to TRBD1. Germline V gives CDR1 SGHTA, CDR2 FQGNSA. With 3 bases clipped from V and 6 bases from J, the junction kept 7 bases outside the gene matches. The CDR3 runs to 15 residues. This CDR3 reads CASSLSRDSPGELFF. The CDR3 bases are TGTGCCAGCAGCTTGTCCCGGGACAGTCCCGGGGAGCTGTTTTTT.

V is TRBV15 and J is TRBJ2-2; D possibly corresponds to TRBD1 (6 bases). The CDR3 is 15 amino acids. Trimming took 0 bases from V and 5 from J, leaving 10 bases between them. Per the germline V gene, CDR1 is LNHNV and CDR2 is YYDKDF (reference sequence). Here the CDR3 reads CATSRDSTGTGELFF. In nucleotides, the CDR3 is TGTGCCACCAGCAGAGATTCAACAGGGACCGGGGAGCTGTTTTTT.

V is TRBV7-2 and J is TRBJ1-5, with 11 positions matching TRBD1. CDR3 size: 19 residues. Trimming cost V 1 base and J 0 bases; bases outside gene matches: 8. CDR1 is SGHTA and CDR2 is FQGNSA in the germline V gene. DNA of the CDR3: TGTGCCAGCAGCTTAGGGACAGGGGGCGTGGGGGGTAGCAATCAGCCCCAGCATTTT. It encodes CASSLGTGGVGGSNQPQHF.

This clone came up once. The rearrangement joins TRBV5-6 to TRBJ1-6; D not resolved. V gave up 1 base and J gave up 8 bases, with 13 bases separating them. Per the germline V gene, CDR1 is SGHDT and CDR2 is YYEEEE. CDR3 length equals 15 residues. CDR3 DNA: TGTGCCAGCAGCTTGTTACAGCTAGCCGATTCACCCCTCCACTTT. Its protein is CASSLLQLADSPLHF.

The V gene is TRBV7-3, the J gene TRBJ1-5; TRBD1 aligns across 7 bases. This CDR3 contains 15 residues. Germline V gives CDR1 SGHTA, CDR2 FQGTGA. The V and J ends lost 5 bases and 5 bases, in that order; junction bases with no gene match: 9. The CDR3 DNA reads TGTGCCAGCAGCGACAGGGACAGCGGAGATCAGCCCCAGCATTTT. This codes for CASSDRDSGDQPQHF.

The rearrangement links TRBV10-3 to TRBJ1-1; TRBD1 might be the D (6 bases). V was trimmed by 0 bases and J by 0 bases, leaving 11 bases between them. Germline V gives CDR1 ENHRY, CDR2 SYGVKD. The CDR3 covers 16 residues. This CDR3 reads CAISESWTALNTEAFF. The CDR3 DNA follows: TGTGCCATCAGTGAGTCGTGGACAGCACTGAACACTGAAGCTTTCTTT.

CDR3 sequence reads: CASSQEGSTATEAFF. CDR3 nucleotide sequence: TGTGCCAGCAGCCAGGAAGGCAGTACTGCCACTGAAGCTTTCTTT. The chain links TRBV27 to TRBJ1-1; D gene unclear. The V and J ends lost 6 bases and 4 bases respectively, with 18 bases between them. Germline V gene lookup returns CDR1 MNHEY and CDR2 SMNVEV (reference sequence). The CDR3 length is 15 residues.

CDR3 protein: CASRDRISTDTQYF. CDR3 nucleotides: TGCGCCAGCCGGGACAGAATAAGCACAGATACGCAGTATTTT. The chain is built from TRBV5-1 and TRBJ2-3, with 7 bases fitting TRBD1. The junction had 5 bases not matched to a gene; V was cut back by 7 bases and J by 0 bases. This CDR3 has 14 amino acids. Germline values: CDR1 SGHRS, CDR2 YFSETQ.

This clone has a handful of counts. This chain uses TRBV6-5 with TRBJ1-6; 10 bases are a match to TRBD1. V shed 5 bases and J 8 bases; nucleotides not matched to a gene: 6. The CDR3 extends over 15 amino acids. The germline CDR1 and CDR2 sequences are MNHEY and SVGAGI. The CDR3 coding sequence is TGTGCCAGCAGTCCGACAGGGGGCGAGGATTCACCCCTCCACTTT. Protein product: CASSPTGGEDSPLHF.